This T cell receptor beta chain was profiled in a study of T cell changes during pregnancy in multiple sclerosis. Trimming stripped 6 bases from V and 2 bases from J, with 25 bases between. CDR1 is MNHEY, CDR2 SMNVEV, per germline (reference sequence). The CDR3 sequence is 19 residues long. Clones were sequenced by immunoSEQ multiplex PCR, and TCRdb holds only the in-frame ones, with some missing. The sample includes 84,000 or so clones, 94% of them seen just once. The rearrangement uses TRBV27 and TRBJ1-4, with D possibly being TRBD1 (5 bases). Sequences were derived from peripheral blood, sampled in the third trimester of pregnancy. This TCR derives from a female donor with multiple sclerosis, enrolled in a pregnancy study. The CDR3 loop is CASSPGRGALFSTNEKLFF. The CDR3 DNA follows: TGTGCCAGCAGCCCTGGGAGGGGCGCCTTGTTCTCGACTAATGAAAAACTGTTTTTT.